This T cell receptor beta chain was obtained from a study of blood T cell repertoires in COVID-19. Looking at the study overall: Italy, Spain and the United States were the sources of the convalescent and acute COVID-19 samples.

Original methodology: For nucleated cells, counts were estimated from reference gene primer amplification. Libraries were prepared by immunoSEQ multiplex PCR; TCRdb keeps only in-frame clonotypes and omits some of them. V, J and clone size derive from that table, while D and trimming were established from the DNA sequence. The data contain some 400,000 clones, about 80% of them singletons. This CDR3 comprises 13 residues. V was pared by 7 bases and J by 3 bases, with 10 bases between. Per the germline V gene, CDR1 is WSHSY and CDR2 is SAAADI. This clone has more than one count but fewer than ten. The origin of this receptor is a human donor with acute or convalescent COVID-19. The donor label of this sample is uncertain. Source material: peripheral blood. The chain joins TRBV10-2 to TRBJ1-3, with D perhaps TRBD1 (6 bases). The CDR3 loop is CASNTGNGNTIYF. The CDR3 DNA reads TGCGCCAGCAACACAGGGAATGGAAACACCATATATTTT.